Listed below are T cell receptor beta chains from one sample, sequenced in a study of T cells in Graves' hyperthyroidism and ophthalmopathy. TCRdb independently ran MiXCR on the multiplex PCR reads; one entry per CDR3 protein. The table has over 450,000 distinct CDR3 sequences, approximately 15% seen once; the top ten hold 15% to 20%. The sample comprised blood. The receptor source for this set is a woman in her late teens or twenties with Graves' hyperthyroidism. The CDR3 runs from the conserved cysteine through the conserved F or W. D genes are given only for firm matches. Only some rows state a clone size, as once, few, many or a class for expanded clones.

few	-	TRBV9	12	TRBJ1-2	CASSVSGTLLAF	TGTGCCAGCAGCGTATCAGGGACCCTTCTTGCCTTC
many	-	TRBV2	15	TRBJ1-1	CASSDYGELSTEAFF	TGTGCCAGCAGTGACTATGGGGAATTGAGCACTGAAGCTTTCTTT
many	-	TRBV3-1	14	TRBJ2-7	CASSQEAATYEQYF	TGTGCCAGCAGCCAAGAAGCAGCCACCTACGAGCAGTACTTC
many	TRBD1	TRBV12-3/TRBV12-4	15	TRBJ1-3	CASSRRQGASGTIYF	TGTGCCAGCAGCCGAAGACAGGGGGCTTCGGGCACCATATATTTT
many	-	TRBV18	13	TRBJ2-1	CASSATGSNEQFF	TGTGCCAGCTCAGCTACAGGGAGCAATGAGCAGTTCTTC
-	-	TRBV12-3/TRBV12-4	11	TRBJ2-7	CASSLVEEQYF	TGTGCCAGCAGTTTGGTGGAGGAGCAGTACTTC
many	-	TRBV28	16	TRBJ2-2	CASRGSVGGLAGELFF	TGTGCCAGCAGGGGTAGCGTTGGAGGGCTAGCCGGGGAGCTGTTTTTT
-	-	TRBV6-1	12	TRBJ1-1	CASSAAGAEAFF	TGTGCCAGCAGTGCGGCAGGGGCTGAAGCTTTCTTT
many	TRBD2	TRBV30	17	TRBJ2-1	CAWGLAGGTQLYNEQFF	TGTGCCTGGGGACTAGCGGGAGGCACCCAGCTCTACAATGAGCAGTTCTTC
many	-	TRBV19	13	TRBJ2-2	CASVTGNTGELFF	TGTGCCAGCGTAACAGGGAACACCGGGGAGCTGTTTTTT
-	-	TRBV30	13	TRBJ2-4	CAWSAGVENIQYF	TGTGCCTGGAGTGCAGGGGTCGAAAACATTCAGTACTTC
-	-	TRBV20-1	13	TRBJ1-5	CSASHASNQPQHF	TGCAGTGCGTCACACGCTAGCAATCAGCCCCAGCATTTT
many	-	TRBV11-2	13	TRBJ1-6	CASSLEVGSPLHF	TGTGCCAGCAGCTTAGAGGTTGGATCACCCCTCCACTTT
few	TRBD1	TRBV9	16	TRBJ2-3	CASSRTGDPSTDTQYF	TGTGCCAGCAGCCGTACAGGGGACCCAAGCACAGATACGCAGTATTTT